These T cell receptor beta chains were read from a single sample in a study of graft-versus-host responses after intestinal transplantation. The table came from immunoSEQ multiplex PCR; TCRdb's copy has only in-frame clones and leaves some out. The table shows about 18,000 clones, with around 38% occurring only once. Material: alloreactive CD4+ T cells from a mixed lymphocyte reaction culture, obtained before intestinal transplant. These receptors were collected from a human patient who received an intestinal transplant. The CDR3 runs from the conserved cysteine through the conserved F or W. A D gene is named only where the DNA matches it firmly. Clone sizes are given selectively: once, few, many, or a class where the clone is expanded.

abundance: medium-sized
v_gene: TRBV6-6
d_gene: .
j_gene: TRBJ1-3
CDR3aa: CASGDSSGNTIYF
CDR3nt: TGTGCCAGCGGCGATAGCTCTGGAAACACCATATATTTT

abundance: .
v_gene: TRBV7-6
d_gene: TRBD2
j_gene: TRBJ2-5
CDR3aa: CASSFTSGVWETQYF
CDR3nt: TGTGCCAGCAGCTTTACTAGCGGGGTCTGGGAGACCCAGTACTTC

abundance: .
v_gene: TRBV9
d_gene: .
j_gene: TRBJ2-7
CDR3aa: CASTPTRTIRNLYGQYF
CDR3nt: TGTGCCAGCACCCCAACGCGGACTATCCGAAACCTCTACGGGCAGTACTTC

abundance: .
v_gene: TRBV6-6
d_gene: .
j_gene: TRBJ1-2
CDR3aa: CASTGNDWAGYTF
CDR3nt: TGTGCCAGCACCGGAAACGATTGGGCTGGCTACACCTTC

abundance: .
v_gene: TRBV14
d_gene: TRBD1
j_gene: TRBJ1-2
CDR3aa: CARPRDRGDGYTF
CDR3nt: TGTGCCAGACCACGAGACAGGGGTGATGGCTACACCTTC

abundance: few
v_gene: TRBV27
d_gene: .
j_gene: TRBJ2-2
CDR3aa: CASSFGGSYTGELFF
CDR3nt: TGTGCCAGCAGTTTTGGAGGGTCTTACACCGGGGAGCTGTTTTTT

abundance: .
v_gene: TRBV5-1
d_gene: .
j_gene: TRBJ1-5
CDR3aa: CASSLVKPNQPQHF
CDR3nt: TGCGCCAGCAGCTTGGTAAAGCCAAATCAGCCCCAGCATTTT

abundance: .
v_gene: TRBV7-9
d_gene: .
j_gene: TRBJ1-3
CDR3aa: CASRIGSGNTIYF
CDR3nt: TGTGCCAGCAGGATAGGCTCTGGAAACACCATATATTTT

abundance: medium-sized
v_gene: TRBV5-6
d_gene: .
j_gene: TRBJ1-6
CDR3aa: CASSLANRGWPLHF
CDR3nt: TGTGCCAGCAGCTTGGCCAATAGGGGGTGGCCCCTCCACTTT

abundance: .
v_gene: TRBV15
d_gene: TRBD1
j_gene: TRBJ1-1
CDR3aa: CATSTDRGFGNTEAFF
CDR3nt: TGTGCCACCAGCACGGACAGGGGGTTCGGGAACACTGAAGCTTTCTTT

abundance: .
v_gene: TRBV6-5
d_gene: TRBD1
j_gene: TRBJ1-6
CDR3aa: CASSYSNRGSSPLHF
CDR3nt: TGTGCCAGCAGTTACTCGAACAGGGGAAGTTCACCCCTCCACTTT

abundance: .
v_gene: TRBV5-5
d_gene: .
j_gene: TRBJ1-4
CDR3aa: CASSLAGGTTNEKLFF
CDR3nt: TGTGCCAGCAGCTTGGCCGGGGGTACAACTAATGAAAAACTGTTTTTT

abundance: .
v_gene: TRBV4-1
d_gene: .
j_gene: TRBJ1-6
CDR3aa: CASSPLGGLSNSPLHF
CDR3nt: TGCGCCAGCAGCCCCCTCGGTGGGTTGAGCAATTCACCCCTCCACTTT

abundance: .
v_gene: TRBV29-1
d_gene: TRBD1
j_gene: TRBJ2-7
CDR3aa: CSVRNRGRSDEQYF
CDR3nt: TGCAGCGTCCGGAACAGGGGCCGGTCAGACGAGCAGTACTTC

abundance: .
v_gene: TRBV5-4
d_gene: .
j_gene: TRBJ1-2
CDR3aa: CASSLGVGGYTF
CDR3nt: TGTGCCAGCAGCTTGGGAGTAGGAGGCTACACCTTC

abundance: .
v_gene: TRBV19
d_gene: TRBD2
j_gene: TRBJ2-5
CDR3aa: CASSIGLAGGLSETQYF
CDR3nt: TGTGCCAGTAGTATTGGCTTAGCGGGGGGGCTGTCAGAGACCCAGTACTTC